The 28 T cell receptor beta chains presented below share a single source sample, sequenced in a study of T cell repertoires in cytomegalovirus infection. TCRdb re-derived calls from the reads in MiXCR, one entry per CDR3 protein. The sample has about 890,000 distinct CDR3 sequences; approximately 31% are singletons. For these receptors, no antigen is known. The sequencing here drew on cultured CD8+ T cells from PBMCs, taken from culture after CMV antigen stimulation. The source of these receptors is a human donor in good health (CMV status not recorded). Some clones in this sample may be carry-over from other donors' samples.

The chain is built from TRBV24-1 and TRBJ2-2; D remains ambiguous. The CDR3 is made up of 14 amino acids. CDR1 and CDR2 (germline): KGHDR, SFDVKD. Trimming cost V 9 bases and J 3 bases, with 13 bases left between them. The CDR3 spells CATAEVEDTGELFF. The CDR3, as DNA: TGTGCCACCGCAGAGGTCGAGGACACCGGGGAGCTGTTTTTT.

On this clonotype: Since a much larger clone is just one base distant, this may be a read error. The V call is TRBV18, the J call TRBJ1-5; tentatively, D is TRBD1 (5 bases). This CDR3 is 17 amino acids long. The germline gives CDR1 KGHSH, CDR2 LQKENI. CDR3 residues: CVSSPTHRTYSNQPQHF. CDR3 DNA: TGTGTCAGCTCACCCACCCACAGGACATATAGCAATCAGCCCCAGCATTTT.

This clonotype was counted only a few times. The V call is TRBV3-1, the J call TRBJ2-1, with no clear D. Germline V gene data show CDR1 as LGHDT and CDR2 as YNNKEL (reference sequence). CDR3 length: 18 amino acids. V lost 0 bases to trimming and J lost 6 bases, with 21 bases between them. The CDR3 DNA reads as TGTGCCAGCAGCCAAGAAGTGGTGGGCCAGGAACTCGTCAATGAGCAGTTCTTC. Translating it yields CASSQEVVGQELVNEQFF.

The chain uses TRBV6-8 and TRBJ2-3, with D unclear. The germline gives CDR1 MNHGY, CDR2 SAAAGT. Trimming shortened V by 7 bases and J by 1 base, and 15 bases separated the two germline ends. CDR3 length: 15 residues. The CDR3 nucleotides are TGTGCCAGCACTTCTCCGGGTGGGGGCACAGATACGCAGTATTTT. Its protein is CASTSPGGGTDTQYF.

This clonotype was counted between two and nine times. The rearrangement joins TRBV4-3 to TRBJ1-5; 8 bases fit TRBD1. This CDR3 comprises 17 residues. With 0 bases clipped from V and 1 base from J, the junction kept 5 bases outside the gene matches. Germline CDR1 LGHNA, CDR2 YSLEER. As DNA, the CDR3 is TGCGCCAGCAGCCAAGATTGGCAGGGGGCAAGCAATCAGCCCCAGCATTTT. Encoded protein: CASSQDWQGASNQPQHF.

This clonotype appeared many times. The gene calls are TRBV4-1 and TRBJ1-1; unclear D gene. Trimming removed 5 bases from V and 2 bases from J, with 15 bases in between. The CDR3 covers 15 residues. Germline V gives CDR1 MGHRA, CDR2 YSYEKL. Here the CDR3 DNA reads TGCGCCAGCAGCGGGCACCTGGGGAGCAACACTGAAGCTTTCTTT. Amino acid sequence: CASSGHLGSNTEAFF.

CDR3 protein: CASSQARRSGGQLNYGYTF. CDR3 nucleotide sequence: TGTGCCAGCAGCCAAGCACGAAGATCGGGGGGACAGCTAAACTATGGCTACACCTTC. J is TRBJ1-2 and V is TRBV3-1; 7 bases fit TRBD1. In germline, CDR1 is LGHDT, CDR2 YNNKEL (reference sequence). The CDR3 covers 19 residues. J gave up 2 bases and V 1 base, and 16 bases lay outside the gene matches.

This clonotype was seen ten or more times. The rearrangement uses TRBV27 and TRBJ2-1; D may be TRBD1 (6 bases). V was cut by 5 bases and J by 2 bases, with 13 bases left in between. Germline assignment: CDR1 MNHEY and CDR2 SMNVEV (reference sequence). The CDR3 loop spans 15 amino acids. In DNA form, the CDR3 reads TGTGCCAGCAGTATAACAGGGAACCCCTACAATGAGCAGTTCTTC. Translated, it gives CASSITGNPYNEQFF.

This chain uses TRBV19 with TRBJ1-5, with no clear D. Germline values: CDR1 LNHDA, CDR2 SQIVND (reference sequence). The length of the CDR3 is 15 residues. V lost 2 bases and J lost 0, with 8 bases in between. This chain's CDR3 is CASSINSYSNQPQHF. CDR3 bases: TGTGCCAGTAGTATAAACAGTTATAGCAATCAGCCCCAGCATTTT.

This clonotype was observed a handful of times. The V call is TRBV7-9, the J call TRBJ2-7; 9 bases map to TRBD1. Losses at the gene ends were 0 bases for V and 6 bases for J; bases not matched to a gene: 9. CDR3 size: 16 residues. CDR1 is SEHNR, CDR2 FQNEAQ, per germline (reference sequence). The CDR3 here is CASSLAVGTGFVEQYV. The CDR3 nucleotides read TGTGCCAGCAGCTTAGCGGTCGGGACAGGGTTTGTCGAGCAGTACGTC.

The chain combines TRBV7-9 with TRBJ2-5, with D perhaps assigned TRBD1 or TRBD2 (5 bases each). V shed 3 bases and J shed 6 bases, with 11 bases lying between them. The CDR3 runs to 13 residues. Per germline, CDR1 SEHNR and CDR2 FQNEAQ (reference sequence). The CDR3 loop is CASSFRDRQTQYF. The CDR3 DNA sequence: TGTGCCAGCAGCTTCCGGGACCGGCAGACCCAGTACTTC.

J is TRBJ1-1 and V is TRBV7-6; D not resolved. Germline V gene data show CDR1 as SGHVS and CDR2 as FNYEAQ. This CDR3 has 10 amino acids. Trimming shortened V by 3 bases and J by 6 bases, and 2 bases separated the two germline ends. The CDR3 spells CASSFPEAFF. DNA for the CDR3: TGTGCCAGCAGCTTCCCTGAAGCTTTCTTT.

The rearrangement uses TRBV28 and TRBJ2-6; 11 positions agree with TRBD2. The germline V gene has CDR1 MDHEN and CDR2 SYDVKM. CDR3 length: 19 amino acids. The junction had 6 bases not matched to a gene; V was cut back by 2 bases and J by 0 bases. The CDR3 sequence: CASSLLRLAGLSGANVLTF. The CDR3 DNA follows: TGTGCCAGCAGTTTACTTAGACTAGCGGGGCTCTCTGGGGCCAACGTCCTGACTTTC. The full variable domain, rest sourced from reference TRBV28 and TRBJ2-6, is DVKVTQSSRYLVKRTGEKVFLECVQDMDHENMFWYRQDPGLGLRLIYFSYDVKMKEKGDIPEGYSVSREKKERFSLILESASTNQTSMYLCASSLLRLAGLSGANVLTFGAGSRLTVL.

The rearrangement uses TRBV28 and TRBJ2-1; no clear D. The germline CDR1 and CDR2 sequences are MDHEN and SYDVKM. Trimming took 5 bases from V and 4 from J, leaving 18 bases between them. The CDR3 is 16 amino acids. The CDR3 spells CASSPRSGQFYNEQFF. For the CDR3, the DNA is TGTGCCAGCAGTCCCCGTTCGGGCCAATTTTACAATGAGCAGTTCTTC.

V usage is TRBV4-1 and J usage is TRBJ2-7, with 7 bases identical to TRBD1. This CDR3 contains 16 residues. Germline-derived CDR1 and CDR2 are MGHRA and YSYEKL. With 0 bases clipped from V and 0 bases from J, the junction kept 5 bases outside the gene matches. The CDR3 nucleotides read TGCGCCAGCAGCCAAGAGGCCAGGGGGAGCTCCTACGAGCAGTACGTC. Amino acid sequence: CASSQEARGSSYEQYV.

This clonotype was detected many times. The chain is built from TRBV7-2 and TRBJ1-2; D gene ambiguous. Germline values: CDR1 SGHTA, CDR2 FQGNSA. This CDR3 has 15 amino acids. Trimming shortened V by 1 base and J by 5 bases, and 14 bases separated the two germline ends. Here the CDR3 DNA reads TGTGCCAGCAGCTTAGGATTTGGGCCTGTTTATGGCTACACCTTC. Amino acids: CASSLGFGPVYGYTF. Supplemented by reference TRBV7-2 and TRBJ1-2, the full variable domain reads GAGVSQSPSNKVTEKGKDVELRCDPISGHTALYWYRQSLGQGLEFLIYFQGNSAPDKSGLPSDRFSAERTGGSVSTLTIQRTQQEDSAVYLCASSLGFGPVYGYTFGSGTRLTVV.

The chain combines TRBV6-2 or TRBV6-3 with TRBJ2-5, with D perhaps matching TRBD2 (5 bases). The CDR3 is made up of 17 amino acids. Trimming stripped 1 base from V and 1 base from J, with 16 bases between. The germline V gene encodes CDR1 MNHEY and CDR2 SVGEGT. The CDR3: CASSYWGVRGSQETQYF. The DNA of the CDR3 is TGTGCCAGCAGTTACTGGGGAGTGCGAGGCAGCCAAGAGACCCAGTACTTC.

This clonotype was counted a few times. V and J are TRBV18 and TRBJ1-2; D is possibly TRBD1 (6 bases). The CDR3 totals 16 residues. Trimming shortened V by 3 bases and J by 0 bases, and 14 bases separated the two germline ends. CDR1 and CDR2 (germline): KGHSH, LQKENI. CDR3 amino acids: CASSPYTGLANYGYTF. DNA of the CDR3: TGTGCCAGCTCACCTTATACAGGGTTGGCTAACTATGGCTACACCTTC.

This clonotype was picked up a small number of times. V usage is TRBV29-1 and J usage is TRBJ2-1; TRBD1 matches 8 bases. After removal of 6 bases from V and 0 bases from J, the junction contained 4 bases not matched to a gene. CDR1 is SQVTM, CDR2 ANQGSEA, per germline. The CDR3 extends over 14 amino acids. The CDR3 DNA reads TGCAGCGTAGGTGGGACAGGCTCCTACAATGAGCAGTTCTTC. Translation gives CSVGGTGSYNEQFF.

This chain uses TRBV6-2 or TRBV6-3 with TRBJ1-1; perhaps TRBD1 as D (6 bases). Germline CDR1 MNHEY, CDR2 SVGEGT. This CDR3 is built from 14 residues. V shed 6 bases and J shed 4 bases, with 15 bases lying between them. This chain's CDR3 is CASRTFGGITEAFF. The DNA of the CDR3 is TGTGCCAGCAGGACTTTCGGGGGCATCACTGAAGCTTTCTTT.

The gene calls are TRBV6-5 and TRBJ1-2; D unclear. V was clipped by 0 bases and J by 2 bases, with 7 bases between them. Germline values: CDR1 MNHEY, CDR2 SVGAGI. The length of the CDR3 is 14 residues. CDR3 nucleotides: TGTGCCAGCAGTTACTCCCCAGAGAACTATGGCTACACCTTC. Translating gives CASSYSPENYGYTF.

This clonotype has ten or more counts. The chain links TRBV7-2 to TRBJ1-2, with TRBD1 as a possible D gene (5 bases). V dropped 4 bases and J dropped 4 bases, with 13 bases sitting between them. CDR3 size: 14 residues. The germline gives CDR1 SGHTA, CDR2 FQGNSA. CDR3 nucleotides: TGTGCCAGCAGCTATCCGGGGGAGGGCTATGGCTACACCTTC. Its translation: CASSYPGEGYGYTF. The whole variable domain, remainder taken from reference TRBV7-2 and TRBJ1-2, is GAGVSQSPSNKVTEKGKDVELRCDPISGHTALYWYRQSLGQGLEFLIYFQGNSAPDKSGLPSDRFSAERTGGSVSTLTIQRTQQEDSAVYLCASSYPGEGYGYTFGSGTRLTVV.

This clonotype was seen a few times. This chain joins TRBV7-6 and TRBJ2-7, with D maybe TRBD1 (7 bases). This CDR3 has 15 residues. V gave up 5 bases and J gave up 2 bases, with 16 bases separating them. Germline CDR1 reads SGHVS; CDR2 reads FNYEAQ. CDR3 residues: CASSPQTGRPYEQYF. The CDR3 nucleotides are TGTGCCAGCAGCCCACAGACAGGGAGGCCCTACGAGCAGTACTTC.

This clonotype was seen many times. The chain is built from TRBV9 and TRBJ1-4; unclear D gene. The V gene lost 0 bases and the J gene lost 3 bases, with 6 bases spanning the gap. This CDR3 is 14 amino acids long. Germline V gene data show CDR1 as SGDLS and CDR2 as YYNGEE. CDR3 bases: TGTGCCAGCAGCGTAGATGTGTCTAATGAAAAACTGTTTTTT. Its translation is CASSVDVSNEKLFF.

The rearrangement links TRBV27 to TRBJ2-5; TRBD2 agrees at 13 bases. Trimming took 5 bases from V and 2 from J; bases not matched to a gene: 5. Germline V CDR1 and CDR2: MNHEY, SMNVEV (reference sequence). This CDR3 is 16 amino acids long. The CDR3 DNA follows: TGTGCCAGCAGTCCGGGACTAGCGGGGAAGCAAGAGACCCAGTACTTC. Translated, it gives CASSPGLAGKQETQYF.

The chain employs TRBV7-4 and TRBJ2-1; either TRBD1 or TRBD2 may fit D (5 bases each). Germline CDR1 SGHVT, CDR2 SQSDAQ. With 5 bases removed from V and 8 bases from J, the gap between germline ends came to 16 bases. The CDR3 totals 14 residues. The DNA for the CDR3 is TGTGCCAGCAGCCGTTCTTTTATGGGGGATGAGCAGTTCTTC. Amino acid sequence: CASSRSFMGDEQFF.

This clonotype turned up a few times. The chain is built from TRBV4-3 and TRBJ2-3; tentative D call: TRBD1 (5 bases). This CDR3 is built from 16 residues. V dropped 7 bases and J dropped 3 bases, with 20 bases sitting between them. Germline V CDR1 and CDR2: LGHNA, YSLEER. This CDR3 is CASTSSWAGSTDTQYF. The CDR3 bases are TGCGCCAGCACCTCAAGTTGGGCAGGGTCGACAGATACGCAGTATTTT.

For this clonotype: Sequence at one end of the junction differs from germline and may be a read error. The rearrangement joins TRBV19 to TRBJ2-5, with 8 nucleotides matching TRBD1. Germline CDR1 and CDR2: LNHDA and SQIVND (reference sequence). The CDR3 runs to 17 residues. CDR3 in amino acids: CASSKTRDRSPQETRYF. CDR3 DNA: TGTGCCAGTAGTAAGACGAGGGACAGGAGTCCCCAAGAGACCCGGTACTTC.